This T cell receptor (beta chain) was retrieved from a study of T cell changes during pregnancy in multiple sclerosis. TCRdb's table, derived via immunoSEQ multiplex PCR, lists solely in-frame clones and lacks some. In the table there are some 50,000 clones, around 93% of which are singletons. CDR3 length equals 14 residues. V lost 5 bases and J 4 bases, leaving 14 bases between the germline ends. Per germline, CDR1 LNHDA and CDR2 SQIVND (reference sequence). Sequenced here: CD8+ T cells from peripheral blood mononuclear cells, sampled in the second trimester of pregnancy. This clonotype was sampled from a female donor with multiple sclerosis, enrolled in a pregnancy study. This chain uses TRBV19 with TRBJ1-2; possibly TRBD1 for D (5 bases). Here the CDR3 DNA reads TGTGCCAGTAGTTCTGGACAACGATCCTATGGCTACACCTTC. Protein: CASSSGQRSYGYTF. The whole variable domain, filled in from reference TRBV19 and TRBJ1-2, reads DGGITQSPKYLFRKEGQNVTLSCEQNLNHDAMYWYRQDPGQGLRLIYYSQIVNDFQKGDIAEGYSVSREKKESFPLTVTSAQKNPTAFYLCASSSGQRSYGYTFGSGTRLTVV.